Below, one T cell receptor beta chain is given with its context. The antigen is not known. CDR1 and CDR2 from the germline V gene are ENHRY and SYGVKD. The CDR3 extends over 13 amino acids. V was pared by 6 bases and J by 4 bases, with 4 bases of the junction left unmatched. This sample stems from a study of T cells after posttransplantation cyclophosphamide. Points from the study as a whole: Skin or GI-infiltrating T cells shared few TRB sequences with blood. Recipient CMV seropositivity and CMV reactivation strongly tracked TRB clonality. Later blood repertoires were often dominated by clones from the donor CD8+ memory compartment.

Some clones are missing from TCRdb's copy, which holds only in-frame ones; the method was immunoSEQ multiplex PCR. Of tens of thousands of clones listed, roughly 84% are singletons. The genes are TRBV10-3 and TRBJ2-5, with TRBD2 matching over 8 bases. Material: PBMCs. The source is a man aged 30 to 39 with a blood cancer, CMV-positive, and with a related stem cell donor. The DNA of the CDR3 is TGTGCCATCAGCCCGGGGGGGCGAGAGACCCAGTACTTC. It yields the protein CAISPGGRETQYF.